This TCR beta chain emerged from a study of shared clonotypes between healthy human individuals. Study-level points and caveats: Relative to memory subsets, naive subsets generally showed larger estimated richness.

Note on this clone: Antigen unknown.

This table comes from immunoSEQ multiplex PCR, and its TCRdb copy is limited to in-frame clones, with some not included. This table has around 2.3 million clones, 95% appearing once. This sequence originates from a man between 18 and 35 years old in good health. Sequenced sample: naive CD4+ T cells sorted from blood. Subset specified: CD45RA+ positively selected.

CDR3 sequence reads: CASSSQGINEQYF. The CDR3 DNA follows: TGTGCCAGCAGCTCCCAGGGGATCAACGAGCAGTACTTC. The rearrangement uses TRBV5-5 and TRBJ2-7; D may be TRBD1 (6 bases). The CDR3 length is 13 residues. CDR1 and CDR2 from the germline V gene are SGHKS and YYEKEE (reference sequence). Trimming pared 3 bases from V and 5 bases from J, leaving 12 bases between.